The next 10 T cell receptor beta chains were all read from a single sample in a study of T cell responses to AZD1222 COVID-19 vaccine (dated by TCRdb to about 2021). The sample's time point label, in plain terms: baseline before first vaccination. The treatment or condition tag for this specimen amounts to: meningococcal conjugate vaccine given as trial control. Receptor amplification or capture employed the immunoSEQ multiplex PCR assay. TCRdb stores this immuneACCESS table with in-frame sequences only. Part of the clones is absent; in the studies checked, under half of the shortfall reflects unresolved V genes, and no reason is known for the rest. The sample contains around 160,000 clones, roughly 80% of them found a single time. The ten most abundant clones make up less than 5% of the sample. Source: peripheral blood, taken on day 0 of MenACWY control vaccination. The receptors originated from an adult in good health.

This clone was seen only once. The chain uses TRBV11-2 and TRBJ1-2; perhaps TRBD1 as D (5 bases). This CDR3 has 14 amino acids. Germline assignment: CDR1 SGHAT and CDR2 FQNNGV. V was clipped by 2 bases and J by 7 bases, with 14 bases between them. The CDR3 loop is CASSLNRISGGYTF. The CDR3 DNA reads TGTGCCAGCAGCTTAAACAGGATATCCGGTGGCTACACCTTC.

The CDR3 region has the DNA TGTGCCTGGAGTGTTGGGGGTCGGGACCCAGATACGCAGTATTTT. Amino acids: CAWSVGGRDPDTQYF. J is TRBJ2-3 and V is TRBV30, with D tentatively TRBD1 or TRBD2 (5 bases each). V was pared by 0 bases and J by 4 bases, with 14 bases between. Per the germline V gene, CDR1 is GTSNPN and CDR2 is SVGIG (reference sequence). The CDR3 runs to 15 residues.

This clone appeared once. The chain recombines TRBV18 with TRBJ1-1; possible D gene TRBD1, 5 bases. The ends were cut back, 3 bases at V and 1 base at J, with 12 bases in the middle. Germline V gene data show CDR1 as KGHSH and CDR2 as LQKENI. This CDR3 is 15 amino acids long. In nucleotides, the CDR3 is TGTGCCAGCTCACCGAGGACGGGGGAGAACACTGAAGCTTTCTTT. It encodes CASSPRTGENTEAFF.

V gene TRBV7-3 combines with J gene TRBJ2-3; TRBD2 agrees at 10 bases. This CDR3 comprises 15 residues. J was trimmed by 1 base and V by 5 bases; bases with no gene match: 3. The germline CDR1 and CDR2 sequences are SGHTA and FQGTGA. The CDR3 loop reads CASSITSGGTDTQYF. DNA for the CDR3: TGTGCCAGCAGCATCACTAGCGGGGGCACAGATACGCAGTATTTT.

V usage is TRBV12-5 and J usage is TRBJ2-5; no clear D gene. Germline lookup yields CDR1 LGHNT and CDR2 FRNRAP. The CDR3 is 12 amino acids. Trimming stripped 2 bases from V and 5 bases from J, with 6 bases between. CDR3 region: CASGLTRETQYF. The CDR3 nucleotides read TGTGCTAGTGGTTTGACCCGGGAGACCCAGTACTTC.

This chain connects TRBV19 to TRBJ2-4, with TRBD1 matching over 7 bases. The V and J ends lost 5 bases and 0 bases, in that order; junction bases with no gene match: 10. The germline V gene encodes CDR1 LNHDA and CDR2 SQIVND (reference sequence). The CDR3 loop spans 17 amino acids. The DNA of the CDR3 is TGTGCCAGTAGTCCATCGGACAGGTCGCTAGCCAAAAACATTCAGTACTTC. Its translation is CASSPSDRSLAKNIQYF.

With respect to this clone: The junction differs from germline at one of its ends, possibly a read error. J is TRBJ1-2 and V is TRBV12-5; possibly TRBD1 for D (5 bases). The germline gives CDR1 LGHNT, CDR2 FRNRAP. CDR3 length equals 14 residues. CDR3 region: CAGGNFSAGKGYTF. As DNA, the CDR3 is TGTGCTGGTGGAAATTTTTCGGCAGGGAAAGGCTACACCTTC.

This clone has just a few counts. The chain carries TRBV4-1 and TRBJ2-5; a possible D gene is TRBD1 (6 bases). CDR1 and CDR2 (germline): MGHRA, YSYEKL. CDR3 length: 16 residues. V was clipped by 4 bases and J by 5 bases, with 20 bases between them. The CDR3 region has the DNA TGCGCCAGCAGCCGGGGGACACGGCCCCAGGGTGAGACCCAGTACTTC. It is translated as CASSRGTRPQGETQYF.

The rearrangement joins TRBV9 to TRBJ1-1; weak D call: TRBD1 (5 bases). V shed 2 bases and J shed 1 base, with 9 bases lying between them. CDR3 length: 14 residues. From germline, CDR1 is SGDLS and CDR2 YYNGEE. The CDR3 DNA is TGTGCCAGCAGCGTTCAAGGGGAGAACACTGAAGCTTTCTTT. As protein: CASSVQGENTEAFF.

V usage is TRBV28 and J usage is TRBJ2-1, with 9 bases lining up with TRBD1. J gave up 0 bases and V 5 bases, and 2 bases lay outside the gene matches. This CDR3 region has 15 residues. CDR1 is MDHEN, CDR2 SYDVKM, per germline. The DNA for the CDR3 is TGTGCCAGCAGTCGACAGGGGGGCTCCTACAATGAGCAGTTCTTC. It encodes CASSRQGGSYNEQFF. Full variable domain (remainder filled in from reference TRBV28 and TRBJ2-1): DVKVTQSSRYLVKRTGEKVFLECVQDMDHENMFWYRQDPGLGLRLIYFSYDVKMKEKGDIPEGYSVSREKKERFSLILESASTNQTSMYLCASSRQGGSYNEQFFGPGTRLTVL.